This TCR beta chain originates from a study of identical twins. The CDR3 spans 13 residues. V shed 6 bases and J shed 5 bases, with 13 bases lying between them. This clonotype was seen only a few times. From the 5' RACE reads, TCRdb called clonotypes with MiXCR, one entry per CDR3 protein. Seen here are hundreds of thousands of distinct CDR3 sequences, roughly 18% observed once, and the top ten hold over 10%. A further study also used this sample, focusing on T cells expressing NK-cell markers.

Sequenced input: PBMCs. The rearrangement links TRBV12-3 or TRBV12-4 to TRBJ2-5, with D uncertain. The source is a woman under 30 in good health. For the CDR3, the DNA is TGTGCCAGCAGCCAACAAAGACGGGAGACCCAGTACTTC. This translates into CASSQQRRETQYF.